The present T cell receptor (beta chain) was sequenced within a study of blood T cell repertoires in COVID-19. The V and J ends lost 7 bases and 4 bases respectively, with 13 bases between them. The CDR3 totals 13 residues. CDR1 is MNHEY, CDR2 SVGAGI, per germline. This clone was recorded only once. Libraries were prepared by immunoSEQ multiplex PCR; TCRdb keeps only in-frame clonotypes and omits some of them. The sample holds some 83,000 clones, 70% to 90% seen once. Sequenced sample: peripheral blood. This clonotype originated in a woman older than 75 with active or convalescent COVID-19. The J gene is TRBJ2-5, the V gene TRBV6-5, with D possibly TRBD2 on 5 matching bases. In DNA form, the CDR3 reads TGTGCCAGCACATCGGTACGGGGAGAGACCCAGTACTTC. Translating it yields CASTSVRGETQYF.